Below are 4 T cell receptor beta chains sequenced from a single sample in a study of control samples from healthy donors and cancer patients. Assay: immunoSEQ multiplex PCR; the TCRdb copy retains only in-frame clones and omits some. In the table there are 93,000 or so clones, around 89% of which are singletons. The material sequenced was PBMCs. The source is a man in his sixties with lung cancer.

The V gene is TRBV9, the J gene TRBJ2-3, with 7 bases that match TRBD2. Germline values: CDR1 SGDLS, CDR2 YYNGEE. The V and J ends lost 4 bases and 3 bases, in that order; junction bases with no gene match: 11. The CDR3 contains 16 residues. This chain's CDR3 is CASSPRGVGGTDTQYF. The CDR3 DNA is TGTGCCAGCAGCCCCCGGGGGGTTGGGGGGACAGATACGCAGTATTTT.

This clone was picked up a small number of times. V gene TRBV7-3 combines with J gene TRBJ1-1, with D possibly matching TRBD1 (6 bases). CDR1 and CDR2 from the germline V gene are SGHTA and FQGTGA. V gave up 1 base and J gave up 1 base, with 10 bases separating them. CDR3 size: 15 residues. Here the CDR3 reads CASSLMGGQNTEAFF. CDR3 bases: TGTGCCAGCAGCTTAATGGGGGGGCAGAACACTGAAGCTTTCTTT. Full variable domain (rest looked up from reference TRBV7-3 and TRBJ1-1): GAGVSQTPSNKVTEKGKYVELRCDPISGHTALYWYRQSLGQGPEFLIYFQGTGAADDSGLPNDRFFAVRPEGSVSTLKIQRTERGDSAVYLCASSLMGGQNTEAFFGQGTRLTVV.

The rearrangement links TRBV7-3 to TRBJ1-1, with a tentative D call TRBD1 (5 bases). This CDR3 is 14 amino acids long. V was clipped by 5 bases and J by 0 bases, with 10 bases between them. Germline CDR1 is SGHTA and CDR2 is FQGTGA. The CDR3 reads CASSPQGLNTEAFF. The CDR3 DNA is TGTGCCAGCAGCCCTCAGGGCTTGAACACTGAAGCTTTCTTT.

This chain joins TRBV6-6 and TRBJ2-3, with a weak D call TRBD1 (6 bases). The germline gives CDR1 MNHNY, CDR2 SVGAGI (reference sequence). The CDR3 extends over 14 amino acids. V lost 8 bases and J 6 bases, leaving 18 bases between the germline ends. CDR3 residues: CASGDTGRVDTQYF. CDR3 sequence (DNA): TGTGCCAGCGGGGATACAGGGCGTGTCGATACGCAGTATTTT.